These T cell receptor beta chains were read from a single sample in a study of T-cell memory formation after mild COVID-19. TCRdb reprocessed the 5' RACE reads with MiXCR, giving one entry per CDR3 protein. Among roughly 200,000 distinct CDR3 sequences, around 17% were seen once, and the ten largest hold 2.4%. Source material: PBMCs or a T cell subset sorted from them (not recorded which). Receptor source: an adult woman who had mild COVID-19 (a few samples of this study predate the infection). Cell type and time point are not known. The CDR3 runs from the conserved cysteine through the conserved F or W. D genes are given only for firm matches. The size field is filled for only some rows; it gives once, few, many or a size class.

clone size,V gene,J gene,CDR3 length,D gene,CDR3 DNA,CDR3 protein
few,TRBV30,TRBJ2-1,16,TRBD2,TGTGCCTGGAGTCCATTTAGCGGGAGGTTGTACAATGAGCAGTTCTTC,CAWSPFSGRLYNEQFF
NA,TRBV20-1,TRBJ2-3,11,NA,TGCAGTGCTGGGACCCCAGATACGCAGTATTTT,CSAGTPDTQYF
NA,TRBV20-1,TRBJ1-1,14,TRBD1,TGCAGTGCAATTAAGGGACAGGGATTGACTGAAGCTTTCTTT,CSAIKGQGLTEAFF
once,TRBV20-1,TRBJ2-3,14,TRBD1,TGCAGTGCTAGAACCGGGACAGGCACAGATACGCAGTATTTT,CSARTGTGTDTQYF
few,TRBV20-1,TRBJ1-2,13,TRBD1,TGCAGTGCCCCGGGGACAGGGGCGGATGGCTACACCTTC,CSAPGTGADGYTF
NA,TRBV3-1,TRBJ1-5,22,TRBD1,TGTGCCAGCAGCCAAGGGCTAAGAGATTCGGGACAGGGAATCGATAGCAATCAGCCCCAGCATTTT,CASSQGLRDSGQGIDSNQPQHF
few,TRBV7-2,TRBJ1-1,15,TRBD1,TGTGCCAGCAGCTTTAGGGACAGGGGTAACACTGAAGCTTTCTTT,CASSFRDRGNTEAFF
NA,TRBV11-3,TRBJ1-1,17,TRBD1,TGTGCCAGCAGCTCAATATGGACAGGGGAACCGAACACTGAAGCTTTCTTT,CASSSIWTGEPNTEAFF
NA,TRBV30,TRBJ1-2,18,TRBD1,TGTGCCTGCACCCAGCGGGGGACAGTATTCGGCACGGGGCACGGCTACACCTTC,CACTQRGTVFGTGHGYTF
few,TRBV29-1,TRBJ1-5,13,NA,TGCAGCGTTGTGCTAGGACTCAATCAGCCCCAGCATTTT,CSVVLGLNQPQHF
NA,TRBV7-2,TRBJ2-1,17,NA,TGTGCCAGCAGCTTAGCGGGCGGTGGAAGCTCCTACAATGAGCAGTTCTTC,CASSLAGGGSSYNEQFF
few,TRBV24-1,TRBJ2-1,13,TRBD2,TGTGCCACCAGGACTAGCGGGAGCTATGAGCAGTTCTTC,CATRTSGSYEQFF
few,TRBV29-1,TRBJ1-5,12,NA,TGCAGCGTTGGACTACAGGGACAGCCCCAGCATTTT,CSVGLQGQPQHF
few,TRBV5-1,TRBJ1-2,14,NA,TGCGCCAGCAGCTTGCGCCTCGGGTCATATGGCTACACCTTC,CASSLRLGSYGYTF
few,TRBV6-5,TRBJ1-5,15,NA,TGTGCCAGCAGTTCGGGACTCTGGGGAGGCCAGCCCCAGCATTTT,CASSSGLWGGQPQHF
few,TRBV7-7,TRBJ2-5,16,TRBD1,TGTGCCAGCAGCTCCAACCGGGGACAGGGAGGGGAGACCCAGTACTTC,CASSSNRGQGGETQYF
NA,TRBV3-1,TRBJ2-5,16,TRBD2,TGTGCCAGCAGCCAAGGGGCGCGGGGGGGGCAAGAGACCCAGTACTTC,CASSQGARGGQETQYF
few,TRBV5-6,TRBJ2-6,15,NA,TGTGCCAGCAGCTTGAAGAATTCTGGGGCCAACGTCCTGACTTTC,CASSLKNSGANVLTF
few,TRBV5-5,TRBJ1-5,14,NA,TGTGCCAGCAGCTTCGCTGGGGGCAATCAGCCCCAGCATTTT,CASSFAGGNQPQHF
few,TRBV7-9,TRBJ1-6,14,NA,TGTGCCAGCAGAAGAGACAGGTGGGATTCACCCCTCCACTTT,CASRRDRWDSPLHF
few,TRBV29-1,TRBJ2-5,13,TRBD2,TGCAGCGTTGGGGGACTAGATCACGAGACCCAGTACTTC,CSVGGLDHETQYF
NA,TRBV27,TRBJ2-3,12,NA,TGTGCCAGCAGTCCTGAAGGGCGGGCGCAGTATTTT,CASSPEGRAQYF
few,TRBV14,TRBJ2-6,14,NA,TGTGCCAGCAGCCCCTGGGGGAGGGCCAACGTCCTGACTTTC,CASSPWGRANVLTF
NA,TRBV7-2,TRBJ2-5,17,NA,TGTGCCAGCAGCTTAGGGCAGAAGAGGTCTCTCGGAGAGACCCAGTACTTC,CASSLGQKRSLGETQYF
NA,TRBV10-3,TRBJ2-3,15,NA,TGTGCCCACGCAATGGGGGAGAGAGGCACAGATACGCAGTATTTT,CAHAMGERGTDTQYF
NA,TRBV18,TRBJ2-7,15,NA,TGTGCCAGCTCAGCTCCGGGACTCGACGACTACGAGCAGTACTTC,CASSAPGLDDYEQYF
many,TRBV4-1,TRBJ1-1,14,TRBD1,TGCGCCAGCAGCCAAGTAACAGGGGGCGGTGAAGCTTTCTTT,CASSQVTGGGEAFF
NA,TRBV4-1,TRBJ2-6,16,NA,TGCGCCAGCACCCGAGAGGCTGACTCGGGGGCCAACGTCCTGACTTTC,CASTREADSGANVLTF
few,TRBV12-5,TRBJ2-1,18,TRBD1,TGTGCTAGTGGTTTGGCTGTTGGAGGACAGGGCTCCTACAATGAGCAGTTCTTC,CASGLAVGGQGSYNEQFF
few,TRBV11-3,TRBJ2-2,16,NA,TGTGCCAGCAGCTTGGGACCAGGGTCGAACACCGGGGAGCTGTTTTTT,CASSLGPGSNTGELFF
NA,TRBV7-9,TRBJ1-1,13,NA,TGTGCCAGCAGCTCCGACGGGGGCACTGAAGCTTTCTTT,CASSSDGGTEAFF
few,TRBV6-1,TRBJ1-5,15,NA,TGTGCCAGCAGTGAAGCGGTGGTGCAGGGACAGCCCCAGCATTTT,CASSEAVVQGQPQHF
NA,TRBV29-1,TRBJ2-5,12,TRBD1,TGCAGCGCTGGGGACAGTAAAGAGACCCAGTACTTC,CSAGDSKETQYF
few,TRBV12-3/TRBV12-4,TRBJ2-5,14,NA,TGTGCCAGCAGTTTGCCCGCTACACAAGAGACCCAGTACTTC,CASSLPATQETQYF
NA,TRBV20-1,TRBJ2-1,14,NA,TGCAGTGCTAGCCCCGGGACGGCCTACAATGAGCAGTTCTTC,CSASPGTAYNEQFF
few,TRBV29-1,TRBJ1-2,13,NA,TGCAGCGCCGGCCGCAGGGAGAGTTATGGCTACACCTTC,CSAGRRESYGYTF
NA,TRBV12-3/TRBV12-4,TRBJ2-3,14,NA,TGTGCCAGCGTGACGGCTCGGCGCACAGATACGCAGTATTTT,CASVTARRTDTQYF
NA,TRBV20-1,TRBJ2-2,16,NA,TGCAGTGCTAGAGATCCGAGCGGGTTGAACACCGGGGAGCTGTTTTTT,CSARDPSGLNTGELFF
NA,TRBV7-2,TRBJ2-1,11,TRBD2,TGTGCCAGCAGACTTCTAGCGGGAGAGTTCTTC,CASRLLAGEFF
NA,TRBV24-1,TRBJ2-2,12,NA,TGTGCCATTGAGGCTAGTGCCGGGGAGCTGTTTTTT,CAIEASAGELFF
few,TRBV7-8,TRBJ2-7,16,TRBD1,TGTGCCAGCAGCTTAGTCTTCGACAGGGGGCCCTACGAGCAGTACTTC,CASSLVFDRGPYEQYF
many,TRBV27,TRBJ2-7,13,NA,TGTGCCAGCAGTTTTCGCCGTTATCACGAGCAGTACTTC,CASSFRRYHEQYF
few,TRBV7-8,TRBJ1-2,14,NA,TGTGCCAGCAGCTTAGTTGAGGGGCGCGATGGCTACACCTTC,CASSLVEGRDGYTF
NA,TRBV7-8,TRBJ2-1,16,TRBD2,TGTGCCAGCAGCTTAGAGGTGACTAGCGGACCCAATGAGCAGTTCTTC,CASSLEVTSGPNEQFF
NA,TRBV5-1,TRBJ2-1,14,TRBD2,TGCGCCAGCAGCCCGGGACTAGCCCACAATGAGCAGTTCTTC,CASSPGLAHNEQFF
NA,TRBV10-3,TRBJ2-7,15,TRBD1,TGTGCCATCAGGGGACAGGGGACCGTCTCCTACGAGCAGTACTTC,CAIRGQGTVSYEQYF
NA,TRBV19,TRBJ2-7,15,TRBD1,TGTGCCAGTAGTGTCCCCGGGACAGGGGAGGGCGAGCAGTACTTC,CASSVPGTGEGEQYF
NA,TRBV10-3,TRBJ2-3,16,TRBD2,TGTGCCATCAGTGAGACGGTACTAGCGGTTGACAATACGCAGTATTTT,CAISETVLAVDNTQYF
NA,TRBV9,TRBJ1-3,15,NA,TGTGCCAGCAGCGTAGGAGCCGGGCCTGGAAACACCATATATTTT,CASSVGAGPGNTIYF
few,TRBV4-1,TRBJ2-7,14,NA,TGCGCCAGCAGCCAACCCGGGACAACCTACGAGCAGTACTTC,CASSQPGTTYEQYF
NA,TRBV12-3/TRBV12-4,TRBJ2-6,13,NA,TGTGCCAGCAGTCGCTCTGGGGCCAACGTCCTGACTTTC,CASSRSGANVLTF
NA,TRBV7-2,TRBJ2-5,13,TRBD2,TGTGCCAGCTTCGCGGGAGGGTTGGAGACCCAGTACTTC,CASFAGGLETQYF
NA,TRBV4-2,TRBJ1-2,15,NA,TGTGCCAGCAGCCAAGGAGCAGGGAGTAACTATGGCTACACCTTC,CASSQGAGSNYGYTF